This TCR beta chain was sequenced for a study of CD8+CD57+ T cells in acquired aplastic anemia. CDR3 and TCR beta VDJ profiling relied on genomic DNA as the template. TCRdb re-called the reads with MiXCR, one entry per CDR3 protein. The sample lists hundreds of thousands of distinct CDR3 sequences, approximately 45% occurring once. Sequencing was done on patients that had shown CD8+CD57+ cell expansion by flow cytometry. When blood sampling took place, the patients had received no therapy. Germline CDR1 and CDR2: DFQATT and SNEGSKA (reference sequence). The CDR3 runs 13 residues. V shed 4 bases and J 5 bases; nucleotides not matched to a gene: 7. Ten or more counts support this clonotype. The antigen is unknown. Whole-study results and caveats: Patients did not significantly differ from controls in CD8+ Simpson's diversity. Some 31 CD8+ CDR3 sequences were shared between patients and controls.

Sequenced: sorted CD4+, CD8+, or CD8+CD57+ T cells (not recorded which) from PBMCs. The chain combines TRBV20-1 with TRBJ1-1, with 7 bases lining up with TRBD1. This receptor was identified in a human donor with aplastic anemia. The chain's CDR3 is CSAITGARTEAFF. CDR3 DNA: TGCAGTGCTATTACAGGGGCGCGAACTGAAGCTTTCTTT.